This T cell receptor (beta chain) was sequenced in a study of CD8 T cells in ankylosing spondylitis. General observations from the study: A motif of eight or nine highly homologous TCR beta variants was seen as apparently characteristic of ankylosing spondylitis blood.

Making use of molecular barcodes, quantitative 5'-RACE generated TCR beta libraries. TCRdb reanalysed the 5' RACE reads using MiXCR and keeps one entry per CDR3 protein. This sample has almost 400,000 distinct CDR3 sequences, with around 22% found just once. Comments on this clonotype: What it binds is unknown.

The CDR3 sequence is 13 residues long. Looked up from germline, CDR1 is MGHDK and CDR2 is SYGVNS. With 8 bases removed from V and 0 bases from J, the gap between germline ends came to 10 bases. This TCR was sampled from a male donor with ankylosing spondylitis. Input material: blood, either unsorted or a sorted T cell fraction (not recorded which). The chain carries TRBV25-1 and TRBJ1-1; D is perhaps TRBD1 (6 bases). The CDR3 spells CASSDRLNTEAFF. The CDR3, as DNA: TGTGCCAGCTCGGACAGATTGAACACTGAAGCTTTCTTT. Variable domain in full (rest from reference TRBV25-1 and TRBJ1-1): EADIYQTPRYLVIGTGKKITLECSQTMGHDKMYWYQQDPGMELHLIHYSYGVNSTEKGDLSSESTVSRIRTEHFPLTLESARPSHTSQYLCASSDRLNTEAFFGQGTRLTVV.